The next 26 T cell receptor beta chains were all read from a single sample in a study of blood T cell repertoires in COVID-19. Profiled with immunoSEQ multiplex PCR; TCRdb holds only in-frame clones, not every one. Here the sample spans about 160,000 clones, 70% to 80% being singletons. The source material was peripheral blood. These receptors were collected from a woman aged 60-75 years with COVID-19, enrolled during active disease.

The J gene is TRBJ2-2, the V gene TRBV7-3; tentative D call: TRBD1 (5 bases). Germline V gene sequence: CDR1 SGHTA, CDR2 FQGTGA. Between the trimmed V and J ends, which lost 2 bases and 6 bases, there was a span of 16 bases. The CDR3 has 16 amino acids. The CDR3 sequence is CASSLYSRVQAGELFF. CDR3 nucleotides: TGTGCCAGCAGCTTATATAGCAGGGTCCAGGCCGGGGAGCTGTTTTTT.

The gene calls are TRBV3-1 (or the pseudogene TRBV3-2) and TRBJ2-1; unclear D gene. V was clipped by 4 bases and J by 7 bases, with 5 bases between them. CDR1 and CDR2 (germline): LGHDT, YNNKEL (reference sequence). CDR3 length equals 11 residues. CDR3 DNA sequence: TGTGCCAGCAGCCTTCATAATGAGCAGTTCTTC. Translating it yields CASSLHNEQFF.

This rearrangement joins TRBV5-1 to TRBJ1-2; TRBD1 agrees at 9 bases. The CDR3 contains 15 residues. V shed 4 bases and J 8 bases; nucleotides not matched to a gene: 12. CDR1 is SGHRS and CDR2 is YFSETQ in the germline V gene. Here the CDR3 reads CASSLRTGDGGGYTF. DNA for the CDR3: TGCGCCAGCAGCCTCCGGACAGGGGACGGGGGGGGCTACACCTTC.

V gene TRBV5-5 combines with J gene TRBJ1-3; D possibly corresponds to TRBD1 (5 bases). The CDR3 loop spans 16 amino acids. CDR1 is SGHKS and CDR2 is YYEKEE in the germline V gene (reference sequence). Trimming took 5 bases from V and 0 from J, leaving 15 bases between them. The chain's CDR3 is CASSYSRDSSGNTIYF. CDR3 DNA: TGTGCCAGCAGTTATTCCAGGGATAGCTCTGGAAACACCATATATTTT.

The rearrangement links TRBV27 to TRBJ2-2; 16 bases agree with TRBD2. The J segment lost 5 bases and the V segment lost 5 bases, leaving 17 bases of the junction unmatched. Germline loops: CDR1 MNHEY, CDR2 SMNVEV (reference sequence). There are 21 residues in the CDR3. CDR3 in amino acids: CASSPRRPGTSGRAHTGELFF. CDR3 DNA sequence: TGTGCCAGCAGTCCACGACGTCCCGGGACTAGCGGGAGGGCCCATACCGGGGAGCTGTTTTTT.

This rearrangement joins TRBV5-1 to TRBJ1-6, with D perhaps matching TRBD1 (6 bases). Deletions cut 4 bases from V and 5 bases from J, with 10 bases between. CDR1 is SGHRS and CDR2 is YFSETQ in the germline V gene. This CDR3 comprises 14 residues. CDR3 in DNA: TGCGCCAGCAGCAGGGACAAAAATAATTCACCCCTCCACTTT. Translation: CASSRDKNNSPLHF.

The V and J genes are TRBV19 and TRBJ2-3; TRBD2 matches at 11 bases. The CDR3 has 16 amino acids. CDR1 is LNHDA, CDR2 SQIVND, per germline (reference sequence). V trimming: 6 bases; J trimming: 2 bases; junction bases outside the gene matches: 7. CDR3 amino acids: CASRPTSGTFTDTQYF. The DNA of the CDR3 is TGTGCCAGTAGGCCGACTAGCGGGACCTTCACAGATACGCAGTATTTT.

The DNA for the CDR3 is TGTGCCAGTAGTATCAACACCCATAGCAATCAGCCCCAGCATTTT. Protein sequence: CASSINTHSNQPQHF. The rearrangement joins TRBV19 to TRBJ1-5; no reliable D call. Germline CDR1 reads LNHDA; CDR2 reads SQIVND (reference sequence). V was pared by 3 bases and J by 0 bases, with 9 bases between. The CDR3 totals 15 residues.

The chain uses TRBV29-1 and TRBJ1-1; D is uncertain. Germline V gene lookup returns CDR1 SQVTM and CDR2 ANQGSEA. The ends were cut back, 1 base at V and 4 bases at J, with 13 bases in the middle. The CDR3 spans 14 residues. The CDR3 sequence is CSVEGRQAGTEAFF. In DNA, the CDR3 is TGCAGCGTTGAAGGACGGCAGGCGGGCACTGAAGCTTTCTTT.

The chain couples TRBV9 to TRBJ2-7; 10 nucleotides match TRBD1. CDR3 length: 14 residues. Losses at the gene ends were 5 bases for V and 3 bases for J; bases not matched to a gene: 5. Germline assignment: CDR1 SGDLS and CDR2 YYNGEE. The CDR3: CASSPGQGYYEQYF. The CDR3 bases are TGTGCCAGCAGTCCGGGACAGGGGTACTACGAGCAGTACTTC.

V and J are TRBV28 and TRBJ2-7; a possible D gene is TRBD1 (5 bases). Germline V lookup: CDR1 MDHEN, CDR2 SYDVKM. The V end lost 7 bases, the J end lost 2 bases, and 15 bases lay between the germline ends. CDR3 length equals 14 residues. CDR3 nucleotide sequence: TGTGCCAGCATCCCCCAGGGTCCTACCTACGAGCAGTACTTC. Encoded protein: CASIPQGPTYEQYF.

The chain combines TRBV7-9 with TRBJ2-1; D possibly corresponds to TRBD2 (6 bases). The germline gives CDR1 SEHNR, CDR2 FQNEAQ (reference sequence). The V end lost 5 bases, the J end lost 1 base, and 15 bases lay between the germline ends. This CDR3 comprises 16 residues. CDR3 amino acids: CASSPGSGRSYNEQFF. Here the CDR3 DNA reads TGTGCCAGCAGCCCGGGGTCAGGGAGGTCCTACAATGAGCAGTTCTTC.

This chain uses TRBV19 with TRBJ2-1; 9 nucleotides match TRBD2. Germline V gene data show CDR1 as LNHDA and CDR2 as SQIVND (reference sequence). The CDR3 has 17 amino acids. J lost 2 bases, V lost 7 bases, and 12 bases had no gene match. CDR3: CASMPGGRAFAYNEQFF. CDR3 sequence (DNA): TGTGCCAGTATGCCTGGCGGGAGGGCCTTCGCCTACAATGAGCAGTTCTTC.

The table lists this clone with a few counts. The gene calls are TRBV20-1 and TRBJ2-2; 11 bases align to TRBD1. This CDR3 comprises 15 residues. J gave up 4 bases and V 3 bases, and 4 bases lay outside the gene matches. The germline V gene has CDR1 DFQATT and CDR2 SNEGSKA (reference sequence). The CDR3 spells CSASGTGGFTGELFF. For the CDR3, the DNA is TGCAGTGCTAGTGGGACAGGGGGTTTCACCGGGGAGCTGTTTTTT.

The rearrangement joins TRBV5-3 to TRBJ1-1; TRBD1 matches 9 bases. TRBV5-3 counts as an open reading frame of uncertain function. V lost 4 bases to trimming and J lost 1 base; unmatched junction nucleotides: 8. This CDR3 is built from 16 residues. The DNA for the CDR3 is TGTGCCAGAAGCACAACGGACAGGGGCCAGAACACTGAAGCTTTCTTT. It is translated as CARSTTDRGQNTEAFF.

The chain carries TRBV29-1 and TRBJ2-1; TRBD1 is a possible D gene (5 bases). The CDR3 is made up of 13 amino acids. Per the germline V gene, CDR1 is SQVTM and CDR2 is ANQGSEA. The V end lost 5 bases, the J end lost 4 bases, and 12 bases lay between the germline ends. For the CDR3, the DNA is TGCAGCGTTCGGTCAGACAGTTACAATGAGCAGTTCTTC. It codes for CSVRSDSYNEQFF.

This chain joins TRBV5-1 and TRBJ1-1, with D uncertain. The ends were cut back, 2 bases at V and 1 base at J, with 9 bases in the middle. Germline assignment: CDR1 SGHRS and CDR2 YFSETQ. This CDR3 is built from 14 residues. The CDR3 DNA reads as TGCGCCAGCAGCTTCGAACATCAGAACACTGAAGCTTTCTTT. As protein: CASSFEHQNTEAFF.

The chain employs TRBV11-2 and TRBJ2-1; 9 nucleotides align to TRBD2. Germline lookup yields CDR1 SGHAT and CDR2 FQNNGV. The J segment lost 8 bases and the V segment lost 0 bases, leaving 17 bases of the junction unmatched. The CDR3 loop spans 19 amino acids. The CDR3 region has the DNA TGTGCCAGCAGCTTAGAGGAGGGGGGCGGGAGGGCCCGAGAGGATGAGCAGTTCTTC. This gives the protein CASSLEEGGGRAREDEQFF.

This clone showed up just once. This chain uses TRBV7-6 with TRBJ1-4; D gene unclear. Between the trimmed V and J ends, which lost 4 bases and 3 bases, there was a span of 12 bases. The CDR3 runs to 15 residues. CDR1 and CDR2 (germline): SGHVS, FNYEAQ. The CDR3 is CASSYLEAPNEKLFF. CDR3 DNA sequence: TGTGCCAGCAGCTACCTTGAGGCCCCTAATGAAAAACTGTTTTTT.

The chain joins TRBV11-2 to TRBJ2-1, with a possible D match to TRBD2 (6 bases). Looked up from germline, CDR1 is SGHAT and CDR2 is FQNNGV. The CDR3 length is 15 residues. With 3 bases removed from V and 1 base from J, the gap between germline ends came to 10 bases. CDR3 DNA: TGTGCCAGCAGCTTTTTCGGGAGTTCCTACAATGAGCAGTTCTTC. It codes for CASSFFGSSYNEQFF.

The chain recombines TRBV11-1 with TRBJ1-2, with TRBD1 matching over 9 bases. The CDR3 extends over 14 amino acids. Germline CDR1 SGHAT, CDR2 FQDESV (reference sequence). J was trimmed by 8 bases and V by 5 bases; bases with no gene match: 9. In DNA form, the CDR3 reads TGTGCCAGCAGCCTCGGACAGGGGTTTGAGGGCTACACCTTC. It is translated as CASSLGQGFEGYTF.

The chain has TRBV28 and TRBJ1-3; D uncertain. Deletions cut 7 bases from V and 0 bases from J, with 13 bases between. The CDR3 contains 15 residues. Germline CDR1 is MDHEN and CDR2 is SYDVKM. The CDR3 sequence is CASTLYRYSGNTIYF. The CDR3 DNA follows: TGTGCCAGCACTTTGTACAGATACTCTGGAAACACCATATATTTT.

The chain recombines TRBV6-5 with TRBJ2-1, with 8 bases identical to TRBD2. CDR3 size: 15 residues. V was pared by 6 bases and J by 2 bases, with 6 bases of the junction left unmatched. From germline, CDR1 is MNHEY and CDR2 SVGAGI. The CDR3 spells CASSAGGLTYNEQFF. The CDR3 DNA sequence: TGTGCCAGCAGCGCGGGGGGCCTAACCTACAATGAGCAGTTCTTC.

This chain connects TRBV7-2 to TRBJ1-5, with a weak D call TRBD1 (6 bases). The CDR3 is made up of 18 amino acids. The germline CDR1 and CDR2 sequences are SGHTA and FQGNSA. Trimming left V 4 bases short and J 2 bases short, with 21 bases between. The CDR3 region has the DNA TGTGCCAGCAGCTCCTCGGGGGGGCGGTGGGCGGGCAATCAGCCCCAGCATTTT. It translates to CASSSSGGRWAGNQPQHF.

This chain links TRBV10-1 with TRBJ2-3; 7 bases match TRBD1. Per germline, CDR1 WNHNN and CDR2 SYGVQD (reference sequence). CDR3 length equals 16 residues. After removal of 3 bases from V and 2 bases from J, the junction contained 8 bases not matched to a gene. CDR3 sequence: CASSERRGLLTDTQYF. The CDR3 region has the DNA TGCGCCAGCAGTGAAAGAAGGGGGCTCCTCACAGATACGCAGTATTTT.

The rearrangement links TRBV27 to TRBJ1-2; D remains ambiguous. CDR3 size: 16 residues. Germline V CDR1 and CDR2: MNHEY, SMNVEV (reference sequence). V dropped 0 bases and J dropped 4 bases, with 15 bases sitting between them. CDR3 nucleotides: TGTGCCAGCAGTTTATCGGTCATCGGGTCTTTCTATGGCTACACCTTC. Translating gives CASSLSVIGSFYGYTF.